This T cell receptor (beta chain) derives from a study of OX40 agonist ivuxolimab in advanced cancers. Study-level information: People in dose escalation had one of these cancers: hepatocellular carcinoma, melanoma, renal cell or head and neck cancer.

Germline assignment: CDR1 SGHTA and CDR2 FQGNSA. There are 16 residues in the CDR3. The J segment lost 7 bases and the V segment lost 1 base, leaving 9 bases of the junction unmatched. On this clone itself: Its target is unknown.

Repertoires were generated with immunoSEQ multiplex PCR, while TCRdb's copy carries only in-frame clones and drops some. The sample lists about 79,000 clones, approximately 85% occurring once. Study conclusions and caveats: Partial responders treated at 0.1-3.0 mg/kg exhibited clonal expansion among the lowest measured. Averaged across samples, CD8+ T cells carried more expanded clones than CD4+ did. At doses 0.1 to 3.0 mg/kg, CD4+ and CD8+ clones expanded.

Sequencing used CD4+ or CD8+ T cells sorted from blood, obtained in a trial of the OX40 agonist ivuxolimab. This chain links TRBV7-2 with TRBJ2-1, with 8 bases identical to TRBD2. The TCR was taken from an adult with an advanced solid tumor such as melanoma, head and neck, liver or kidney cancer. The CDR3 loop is CASSLGPTGGLNEQFF. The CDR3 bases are TGTGCCAGCAGCTTAGGGCCCACGGGAGGGCTTAATGAGCAGTTCTTC.